This T cell receptor beta chain originates from a study of early T cells in non-severe SARS-CoV-2 infection. The CDR3 runs 13 residues. Germline loops: CDR1 SGHTA, CDR2 FQGNSA. V was clipped by 5 bases and J by 4 bases, with 10 bases between them. This clonotype was counted at least ten times. Antigen: not known. General observations from the study: Anti-spike CD8 responses were favored by VDJdb matching, which missed private and CD4 specificities.

As part of library construction, unique molecular identifiers were attached to individual cDNA molecules. TCRdb passed the 5' RACE reads through MiXCR, listing each CDR3 protein once. The sample lists 90,000 to 120,000 distinct CDR3 sequences, roughly 10% occurring once. This TCR came from an adult who was a healthcare worker with PCR-confirmed SARS-CoV-2 infection or an uninfected control (not recorded which). The V and J genes are TRBV7-2 and TRBJ2-3; possibly TRBD2 for D (5 bases). The sequenced sample was whole blood. CDR3 sequence: CASSKRVPDTQYF. The CDR3 coding sequence is TGTGCCAGCAGCAAGAGGGTCCCAGATACGCAGTATTTT.